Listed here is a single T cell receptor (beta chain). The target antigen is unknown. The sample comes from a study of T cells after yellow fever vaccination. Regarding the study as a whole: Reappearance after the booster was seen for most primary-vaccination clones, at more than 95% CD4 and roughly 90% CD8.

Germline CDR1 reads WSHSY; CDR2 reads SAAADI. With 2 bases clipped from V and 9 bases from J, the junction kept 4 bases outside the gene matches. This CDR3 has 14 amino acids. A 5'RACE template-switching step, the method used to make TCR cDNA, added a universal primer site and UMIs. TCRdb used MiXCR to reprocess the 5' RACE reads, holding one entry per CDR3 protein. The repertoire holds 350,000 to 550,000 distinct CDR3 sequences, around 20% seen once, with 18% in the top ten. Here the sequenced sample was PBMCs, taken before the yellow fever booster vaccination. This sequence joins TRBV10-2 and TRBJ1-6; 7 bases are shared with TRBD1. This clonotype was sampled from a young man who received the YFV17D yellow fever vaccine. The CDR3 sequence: CASSETGVGSPLHF. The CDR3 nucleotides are TGCGCCAGCAGTGAGACAGGGGTCGGTTCACCCCTCCACTTT.